Detailed here is one T cell receptor (beta chain). The antigen it recognizes is unknown. Within one base of it there is no much larger clone, and no base qualities were kept. This sample was included in a study of cytomegalovirus exposure and HLA in healthy donors (dated by TCRdb to 2015 to 2018). Turning to the overall study: An earlier analysis of approximately 640 of the donors reported about 250 Gb of sequence data and roughly 110 million unique TCR beta sequences from 190 million or so T cells. Typing coverage varied by locus: about 620-630 donors for A, B, C, DRB1 and DQB1; about 520 for DQA1; 600 to 610 for DPA1; about 450 for DPB1. Donor age, sex, ethnicity and CMV serostatus were collected together with the repertoire data. A later genetic analysis took genome-wide SNP genotypes for about 65% of the roughly 670 donors and used that subset as a discovery cohort. The study aimed to test whether signatures of past pathogen exposure could be identified by cataloging public T cell receptors. Four or five DR-DQ haplotypes were handled as single units for association and clustering, since linkage in the cohort was strong. High-throughput TCR immunosequencing, statistical association of individual TCRs with disease status, and machine learning were combined to predict cytomegalovirus infection status. Around 320 gigabases of sequencing data and 70 million to 100 million unique TCR sequences were included in an early release covering 550 to 650 HLA-typed donors. Rather than using new phenotypic data, the later analysis identified candidate immune exposures from TCR beta sequences and from how often those sequences occurred across donors. Among several hundred genotyped donors of the cohort, an average of approximately 240,000 unique TCR beta nucleotide sequences was sequenced per donor, of which roughly 17% were non-productive. In addition to the first cohort of approximately 670 subjects, a separate validation cohort of over 90 different subjects was used. Both class I and class II loci were covered by HLA typing, at four-digit resolution. Among the approximately 430 genotyped donors, approximately 82% belonged to the genetic ancestry cluster associated with self-reported Caucasian donors. The study profiled the T cell repertoires of hundreds of subjects by immunosequencing and related them to cytomegalovirus serostatus. To decide whether each TCR beta V gene segment behaved as functional or pseudogenic, an earlier analysis of 587 of the donors relied on high-throughput TCR beta sequencing. A later analysis re-analyzed previously published TCR beta repertoires from approximately 670 donors and added high-resolution HLA genotyping to study TCR occurrence patterns. Every discovery cohort repertoire had been produced on one sequencing platform.

The cohort comprised 666 healthy bone marrow donors. All cohort members were sampled while nominally healthy, although unrecorded immune exposures were likely present. CMV serostatus was recorded as positive for roughly 290 and negative for about 50% of the roughly 670 cohort members, whereas no CMV serostatus was recorded for the donor in question. Every donor gave a peripheral blood sample, and the peripheral blood mononuclear cells from that sample were used for TCR beta sequencing. The Qiagen DNeasy Blood Extraction Kit was used to extract genomic DNA from the blood cell samples. The library was made by the immunoSEQ multiplex PCR assay. For the multiplex PCR, a mixture combining 60 forward primers for TCR Vbeta segments and 13 reverse primers for TCR Jbeta segments was used. A multiplex PCR assay on genomic DNA amplified the CDR3 region of rearranged TCR beta genes. On the Illumina HiSeq System, the amplified TCR beta libraries were sequenced as 87-base-pair reads. As for the authors' bioinformatics: A later analysis tallied some 79 million unique TCR beta chains across the 650 to 750 repertoires, and around 9.9 million of those chains were shared by two or more donors. Raw reads were error-corrected and collapsed into unique sequences by a nearest-neighbor algorithm in which closely related sequences were merged to remove PCR and sequencing errors. V, D and J gene segments were assigned by aligning CDR3 sequences to IMGT reference sequences. For a sequence to be retained, at least a six-nucleotide match to both a V gene segment and a J gene segment was required. Rearrangements were called productive when the CDR3 lacked stop codons and stayed in frame with V and J; all others were non-productive. CDR3 was defined according to IMGT convention as the region running from the second conserved V-encoded cysteine to the conserved J-encoded phenylalanine. Sequences without an unambiguous match to a single V gene segment were excluded from the earlier analysis of 450 to 750 of the donors. An earlier analysis of a few hundred of the donors called V segments functional above 56.7% productive rearrangements and segregating when the between-donor standard deviation exceeded 5%. A statistical classification framework was built to diagnose cytomegalovirus status from the catalog of TCR beta chain sequences. In a later analysis, V and J genes were assigned by comparing TCR nucleotide sequences against IMGT/GENE-DB human TR gene sequences. A later analysis assigned CDR3 sequences and most-parsimonious VDJ recombination scenarios with the TCRdist pipeline. A later analysis defined each TCR beta chain by its CDR3 amino acid sequence plus V-gene family, and excluded reads lacking a unique V-gene family. As a way to deal with suspected cross-contamination and a sequencing artifact, a later analysis dropped hundreds of nucleotide sequences that were highly shared and had low generation probability. In a later analysis, a clonal expansion index for each public chain was calculated from normalized within-repertoire ranks of inferred template counts. Generation probabilities in a later analysis came from a VDJ recombination model fitted to out-of-frame rearrangements, and those results were checked against IGoR. In a later analysis, TCR-TCR, TCR-HLA and TCR-CMV co-occurrence was scored with hypergeometric tests, and a repertoire-size bias correction was applied to TCR pairs. To estimate false discovery rates, a later analysis permuted the HLA or CMV assignments 20 times. In a later analysis, co-occurring TCRs were grouped using DBSCAN, with TCRdist sequence similarity added in when clustering inside HLA-allele-positive subsets. Co-occurrence clustering excluded repertoires with fewer than 30,000 or more than 120,000 public chains, plus five with anomalous nucleotide sharing. In TCRdb, the immuneACCESS table is reduced to in-frame sequences with V and J assigned. These tables do not hold every clone; where another copy was compared, an unresolved V gene accounts for under half, and the others remain unexplained. From that table come the V and J calls and clone size; the DNA was used to work out D and trimming. For this sample there are fewer than 150,000 clones; approximately 80% appear just once. The top ten hold roughly 3.7% of the sample.

What the research found in general, with its limitations: The sequencing pipeline was judged likely to have produced a cluster of highly shared sequence variants as a technical artifact. According to a later analysis, most CMV-associated TCR beta chains appeared to be HLA-restricted, and the HLA associations seemed to be driven largely by CMV exposure. In vitro tests confirmed that a few of the cytomegalovirus-associated TCR beta chains recognize cytomegalovirus antigens. Sequencing depth was assumed to be roughly uniform across donors in the presence/absence analyses, though that assumption may not hold. HLA typing was unavailable for some donors at each locus, so association tests used only the typed subset. Compared with the approximately 600-donor mean, donors in an Asian-associated ancestry cluster had fewer N-insertions in productive TCRs, according to a later genetic analysis. Across donors, most TCR sequences were observed very rarely, whereas some public TCRs were present in many individuals. V-gene and J-gene trimming of TCR beta chains was associated with a missense DCLRE1C variant in a later genetic analysis, and the association was replicated in an independent cohort. Because the 87-base-pair reads could not distinguish some IMGT-functional V segments, including TRBV6-2 and TRBV6-3, those segments were excluded. According to a later analysis, TCR association rates differed among HLA loci, with DRB1 alleles showing the most associated TCRs and HLA-C alleles showing the fewest. Specific HLA alleles were associated with 15,000 to 20,000 TCR beta sequences at a false discovery rate of 0.05 in a later analysis. This cohort had only TCR beta chains sequenced, and the lack of alpha or paired-chain data limited which features could be detected. Strong co-occurrence of HLA alleles, especially DR and DQ, made assigning TCR associations to individual alleles difficult. Linkage disequilibrium might explain the correlated functional status among segregating V segments, but an unknown experimental factor could not be ruled out. The study gave a list of 150 to 200 TCR beta chains associated with cytomegalovirus. In an earlier analysis of roughly 500 of the donors, most TCR beta V segments appeared in productive rearrangements about 87% or about 30% of the time, broadly matching IMGT annotations. The earlier analysis of fewer than 750 of the donors excluded 15 to 20 rarely observed V segments, including chromosome 9 orphons, because counts were too low. A later analysis found that HLA-associated TCR beta chains were more clonally expanded and had lower generation probabilities than equally common non-associated chains. The classifier was reported to diagnose cytomegalovirus status with high specificity and sensitivity in both the original cohort and the validation cohort. A further reported finding was that TCR beta sequences accurately predicted the HLA-A and HLA-B alleles for most subjects in the first cohort. Immune exposure information for the cohort was limited to CMV serostatus. The authors suggested that the approach could potentially be extended to other disease states and immunological phenotypes. According to a later analysis, parvovirus B19, influenza, CMV and Epstein-Barr virus appeared linked to several top co-occurrence clusters.

V and J are truncated by 4 bases and 0 bases respectively, leaving an intervening sequence of 3 bases. Its CDR3 holds 12 amino acids, cysteine through phenylalanine. Of the read, only the CDR3 DNA is kept; its 36 bases are in frame from base 1. CDR1 MNHNS and CDR2 SASEGT were looked up in the germline V gene. This receptor was taken from a human donor in good health. The V gene is TRBV6-1 and the J gene is TRBJ1-2; no D segment can be confidently identified. The specimen was PBMCs. The CDR3 protein is CASSVTNYGYTF. The bases are TGTGCCAGCAGTGTTACTAACTATGGCTACACCTTC.